Below are 32 T cell receptor beta chains sequenced from a single sample in a study of T cells in Graves' hyperthyroidism and ophthalmopathy. TCR beta CDR3 regions were amplified from RNA transcripts. TCR CDR3 regions were first amplified by RT-PCR with HTBI primers. TCRdb called the multiplex PCR reads again in MiXCR, with one record for every CDR3 protein. This table holds around 760,000 distinct CDR3 sequences, approximately 40% found once. Input material: blood. These receptors came from a woman aged 40 to 49 with Graves' hyperthyroidism.

In this sample, this clonotype turned up a few times. The chain employs TRBV6-5 and TRBJ1-1, with D perhaps matching TRBD1 (5 bases). The length of the CDR3 is 17 residues. Germline V gives CDR1 MNHEY, CDR2 SVGAGI. V lost 5 bases and J 1 base, leaving 20 bases between the germline ends. CDR3 coding DNA: TGTGCCAGCAGTCGAGACAGCGCCGGCTGGGGGAACACTGAAGCTTTCTTT. Its translation: CASSRDSAGWGNTEAFF.

In regard to this clonotype: This sequence may be a read error, since a much larger clone differs from it by one base. The chain couples TRBV7-9 to TRBJ2-7, with TRBD1 identical over 8 bases. The CDR3 covers 15 residues. Germline CDR1 is SEHNR and CDR2 is FQNEAQ (reference sequence). This CDR3 reads CASGLDATGVYEQYF. The CDR3 DNA reads TGTGCCAGCGGCTTAGATGCGACAGGGGTTTACGAGCAGTACTTC.

This clonotype has ten or more counts. At one end the junction does not follow the germline gene, possibly because of a read error. The rearrangement uses TRBV10-3 and TRBJ1-6, with TRBD1 matching over 7 bases. Germline lookup yields CDR1 ENHRY and CDR2 SYGVKD. CDR3 length: 16 amino acids. CDR3 protein: CAISEPDRAYNSPFHF. As DNA, the CDR3 is TGTGCCATCAGTGAGCCCGACAGGGCCTATAATTCACCCTTCCACTTT.

As concerns this clonotype: Just one base apart from a much larger clone, this may be a read error. The chain uses TRBV6-5 and TRBJ1-6; D is undetermined. Germline CDR1 and CDR2: MNHEY and SVGAGI. This CDR3 is built from 11 residues. CDR3 residues: CAISYDSPLHF. The CDR3 DNA follows: TGTGCCATCAGTTACGATTCACCCCTCCACTTT.

V gene TRBV6-6 combines with J gene TRBJ1-2; D uncertain. The germline V gene has CDR1 MNHNY and CDR2 SVGAGI (reference sequence). V was clipped by 3 bases and J by 1 base, with 3 bases between them. The CDR3 length is 12 residues. The CDR3 is CASSYINYGYTF. DNA of the CDR3: TGTGCCAGCAGTTATATTAACTATGGCTACACCTTC.

This chain uses TRBV5-1 with TRBJ2-7, with 7 bases matching TRBD1. V shed 1 base, J shed 5 bases, and the junction held 12 bases outside the gene matches. The CDR3 totals 16 residues. Germline loops: CDR1 SGHRS, CDR2 YFSETQ. The CDR3 DNA reads as TGCGCCAGCAGCTTGCCCGGACAGGCTGGAATCCACGAGCAGTACTTC. It yields the protein CASSLPGQAGIHEQYF. The whole variable domain, filled in from reference TRBV5-1 and TRBJ2-7, reads KAGVTQTPRYLIKTRGQQVTLSCSPISGHRSVSWYQQTPGQGLQFLFEYFSETQRNKGNFPGRFSGRQFSNSRSEMNVSTLELGDSALYLCASSLPGQAGIHEQYFGPGTRLTVT.

This clonotype was seen at least ten times. This sequence joins TRBV11-2 and TRBJ1-5, with D unclear. Trimming removed 5 bases from V and 9 bases from J, with 14 bases in between. CDR1 is SGHAT, CDR2 FQNNGV, per germline. The CDR3 sequence is 13 residues long. This chain's CDR3 is CASSLTPVRPQHF. The CDR3 DNA is TGTGCCAGCAGCCTTACACCGGTGCGGCCCCAGCATTTT. Full variable domain (missing parts from reference TRBV11-2 and TRBJ1-5): EAGVAQSPRYKIIEKRQSVAFWCNPISGHATLYWYQQILGQGPKLLIQFQNNGVVDDSQLPKDRFSAERLKGVDSTLKIQPAKLEDSAVYLCASSLTPVRPQHFGDGTRLSIL.

V is TRBV7-2 and J is TRBJ2-2; D not certain. Trimming removed 7 bases from V and 3 bases from J, with 9 bases in between. The CDR3 contains 13 residues. Germline loops: CDR1 SGHTA, CDR2 FQGNSA. The chain's CDR3 is CASKRVDTGELFF. As DNA, the CDR3 is TGTGCCAGCAAACGGGTCGACACCGGGGAGCTGTTTTTT.

There are a few counts of this clonotype. The chain carries TRBV4-3 and TRBJ2-5; 7 positions match TRBD1. Germline lookup yields CDR1 LGHNA and CDR2 YSLEER. This CDR3 is 16 amino acids long. With V trimmed by 0 bases and J by 6 bases, 10 bases remained unmatched. CDR3 nucleotide sequence: TGCGCCAGCAGCCAAGATACTACAGGGGTGTGGCAGACCCAGTACTTC. As protein: CASSQDTTGVWQTQYF.

On this clonotype itself: A much larger clone differs from this one at a single base, so this may be a read error. The V call is TRBV5-1, the J call TRBJ1-4; D uncertain. In germline, CDR1 is SGHRS, CDR2 YFSETQ. This CDR3 region has 12 residues. The CDR3 nucleotides read TGTGCCAGCAGCTTGGGATTTCAAAAACTGTTTTTT. Translating it yields CASSLGFQKLFF.

V usage is TRBV12-3 or TRBV12-4 and J usage is TRBJ2-7, with a tentative D call TRBD2 (5 bases). The CDR3 length is 15 residues. V was pared by 4 bases and J by 0 bases, with 13 bases between. The CDR3 here is CASSWGADSSYEQYF. The CDR3, as DNA: TGTGCCAGCAGTTGGGGAGCAGATAGCTCCTACGAGCAGTACTTC.

V usage is TRBV2 and J usage is TRBJ2-2; D may be TRBD2 (7 bases). The V gene's germline CDR1 is SNHLY and CDR2 FYNNEI. This CDR3 has 16 amino acids. The V end was cut by 6 bases, the J end by 2 bases, with 16 bases between. CDR3 DNA: TGTGCCAGCAGACCAACGGGGGGCTCAAACACCGGGGAGCTGTTTTTT. Protein sequence: CASRPTGGSNTGELFF.

This sequence joins TRBV2 and TRBJ2-2; TRBD2 aligns across 7 bases. The germline V gene has CDR1 SNHLY and CDR2 FYNNEI. The trim removed 1 base at V and 0 bases at J, leaving 5 bases unmatched. This CDR3 spans 17 amino acids. The CDR3, as DNA: TGTGCCAGCAGTGAAGAGGCTAGCGGTTCGAACACCGGGGAGCTGTTTTTT. Protein product: CASSEEASGSNTGELFF.

In its sample, this clonotype was seen many times. V is TRBV6-5 and J is TRBJ1-1, with D possibly being TRBD1 (5 bases). The CDR3 contains 12 residues. The germline V gene has CDR1 MNHEY and CDR2 SVGAGI. Trimming stripped 0 bases from V and 7 bases from J, with 6 bases between. The chain's CDR3 is CASSYSGDEAFF. The DNA of the CDR3 is TGTGCCAGCAGTTACTCAGGGGATGAAGCTTTCTTT.

This clonotype was found many times. The V and J genes are TRBV7-9 and TRBJ1-5; weak D call: TRBD1 (5 bases). CDR1 is SEHNR, CDR2 FQNEAQ, per germline (reference sequence). Trimming removed 3 bases from V and 4 bases from J, with 28 bases in between. CDR3 length: 20 residues. DNA of the CDR3: TGTGCCAGCAGCTTCATCATAGACCCCCAGGGACTGGTCGAGAATCAGCCCCAGCATTTT. Translating gives CASSFIIDPQGLVENQPQHF.

As regards this clonotype: Possible read error: a much larger clone is one base away. The chain employs TRBV25-1 and TRBJ1-6; D is unclear. Germline values: CDR1 MGHDK, CDR2 SYGVNS. The CDR3 loop spans 12 amino acids. V gave up 10 bases and J gave up 10 bases, with 14 bases separating them. This CDR3 is CANGWTRSPLHF. The CDR3 DNA reads as TGTGCCAACGGGTGGACTCGGTCACCCCTCCACTTT.

This chain connects TRBV15 to TRBJ1-1, with D possibly matching TRBD1 (5 bases). V was shortened by 6 bases and J by 10 bases, with 21 bases between the two germline ends. The CDR3 has 14 amino acids. Germline values: CDR1 LNHNV, CDR2 YYDKDF (reference sequence). CDR3 residues: CATSRVGGGRGAFF. CDR3 coding DNA: TGTGCCACCAGTCGCGTTGGCGGGGGACGGGGAGCTTTCTTT.

This clonotype occurred many times. The chain is built from TRBV5-8 and TRBJ1-1; 9 bases agree with TRBD1. The V segment lost 3 bases and the J segment 3 bases; nucleotides outside the gene matches: 6. Germline CDR1 is SGHTS and CDR2 is YDEGEE. This CDR3 is 15 amino acids long. CDR3 DNA: TGTGCCAGCAGCTGGGGGACAGGGTGGGACACTGAAGCTTTCTTT. It specifies CASSWGTGWDTEAFF.

This clonotype was seen ten or more times. The V and J genes are TRBV7-2 and TRBJ2-7; unclear D gene. This CDR3 has 14 amino acids. Germline V gives CDR1 SGHTA, CDR2 FQGNSA. Trimming pared 2 bases from V and 0 bases from J, leaving 8 bases between. Here the CDR3 DNA reads TGTGCCAGCAGCTTACGTCCGGACTCCTACGAGCAGTACTTC. It translates to CASSLRPDSYEQYF.

The V call is TRBV6-2 or TRBV6-3, the J call TRBJ1-5; TRBD1 matches at 9 bases. V trimming: 6 bases; J trimming: 0 bases; junction bases outside the gene matches: 6. The CDR3 loop spans 16 amino acids. Germline V lookup: CDR1 MNHEY, CDR2 SVGEGT. The CDR3 region is CASRRGTGNSNQPQHF. DNA for the CDR3: TGTGCCAGCAGACGGGGGACAGGGAATAGCAATCAGCCCCAGCATTTT.

In its sample, this clonotype was seen once. V and J are TRBV14 and TRBJ2-5, with 8 bases fitting TRBD2. CDR1 SGHDN and CDR2 FVKESK come from the germline V gene. The CDR3 spans 16 residues. Trimming took 4 bases from V and 9 from J; bases not matched to a gene: 16. The CDR3 coding sequence is TGTGCCAGCAGCCTCCGGCGGGGACTAGTTTCGGAGGCCCAGTACTTC. Protein product: CASSLRRGLVSEAQYF.

This clonotype showed up just a few times. This chain connects TRBV7-9 to TRBJ2-2; 9 bases line up with TRBD2. Germline CDR1 reads SEHNR; CDR2 reads FQNEAQ (reference sequence). The CDR3 sequence is 18 residues long. The trim removed 1 base at V and 1 base at J, leaving 7 bases unmatched. CDR3 residues: CASSLGAGGSVNTGELFF. CDR3 nucleotides: TGTGCCAGCAGCTTAGGTGCGGGAGGGAGCGTGAACACCGGGGAGCTGTTTTTT.

The genes are TRBV6-1 and TRBJ2-2, with 8 bases matching TRBD1. Losses at the gene ends were 6 bases for V and 0 bases for J; bases not matched to a gene: 3. Germline CDR1 is MNHNS and CDR2 is SASEGT. The length of the CDR3 is 15 residues. CDR3 protein: CASRGTGANTGELFF. The CDR3 nucleotides are TGTGCCAGCAGGGGGACAGGAGCGAACACCGGGGAGCTGTTTTTT.

This clonotype was counted between two and nine times. This chain connects TRBV25-1 to TRBJ1-2, with D perhaps TRBD1 (6 bases). Germline CDR1 and CDR2: MGHDK and SYGVNS. The V gene lost 6 bases and the J gene lost 0 bases, with 20 bases spanning the gap. The CDR3 has 17 amino acids. The CDR3 DNA is TGTGCCAGCAGCCAAGGAAACAGGGCCCGACCTAACTATGGCTACACCTTC. Translated: CASSQGNRARPNYGYTF.

This clonotype occurred a few times. The CDR3 region has the DNA TGTGCCAGCAGCTTGGGGCAGCTCGAGCAGTACTTC. Amino acids: CASSLGQLEQYF. V is TRBV5-6 and J is TRBJ2-7; D is uncertain. Germline lookup yields CDR1 SGHDT and CDR2 YYEEEE. This CDR3 comprises 12 residues. Trimming pared 0 bases from V and 6 bases from J, leaving 7 bases between.

There are a few counts of this clonotype. This chain joins TRBV5-1 and TRBJ2-7; the D gene is possibly TRBD2 (5 bases). This CDR3 contains 16 residues. Per germline, CDR1 SGHRS and CDR2 YFSETQ. V was pared by 0 bases and J by 0 bases, with 13 bases between. CDR3 loop: CASSLVGEPSSYEQYF. The CDR3 DNA follows: TGCGCCAGCAGCTTGGTCGGGGAGCCCAGCTCCTACGAGCAGTACTTC.

J is TRBJ2-3 and V is TRBV2; 7 bases align to TRBD1. CDR3 length: 16 amino acids. V was pared by 6 bases and J by 2 bases, with 11 bases of the junction left unmatched. Germline CDR1 SNHLY, CDR2 FYNNEI. The CDR3 nucleotides are TGTGCCAGCAGCTTGGGACGGGACAGCTACACAGATACGCAGTATTTT. This gives the protein CASSLGRDSYTDTQYF.

Regarding this clonotype: A much larger clone lies one base from this, so it may be a read error. The rearrangement links TRBV10-3 to TRBJ2-7; D uncertain. Trimming removed 11 bases from V and 4 bases from J, with 15 bases in between. Germline CDR1 ENHRY, CDR2 SYGVKD. CDR3 size: 12 residues. CDR3 amino acids: CAGSYLGYEQYF. The CDR3 DNA follows: TGTGCCGGCAGTTACTTGGGATACGAGCAGTACTTC.

The chain is built from TRBV25-1 and TRBJ1-5, with D hard to call. V dropped 8 bases and J dropped 4 bases, with 21 bases sitting between them. The CDR3 has 16 residues. Per the germline V gene, CDR1 is MGHDK and CDR2 is SYGVNS. CDR3: CASGPEGRVRNQPQHF. The DNA of the CDR3 is TGTGCCAGCGGGCCGGAAGGCCGAGTCCGTAATCAGCCCCAGCATTTT.

This clonotype has only a few counts. V gene TRBV6-2 or TRBV6-3 combines with J gene TRBJ1-1, with no clear D. The CDR3 contains 13 residues. Trimming stripped 3 bases from V and 3 bases from J, with 8 bases between. From germline, CDR1 is MNHEY and CDR2 SVGEGT. The chain's CDR3 is CASSYLRDTEAFF. In DNA, the CDR3 is TGTGCCAGCAGTTATTTAAGGGACACTGAAGCTTTCTTT.

This clonotype came up many times. The CDR3 protein is CASSPEAGGYTF. In DNA, the CDR3 is TGTGCCAGCAGCCCGGAAGCAGGAGGCTACACCTTC. This chain links TRBV5-6 with TRBJ1-2; no definite D call. There are 12 residues in the CDR3. Trimming took off 4 bases at V and 8 bases at J, with 12 bases between the two ends. CDR1 and CDR2 from the germline V gene are SGHDT and YYEEEE.

The CDR3 nucleotides are TGTGCCAGCAGTTACGCCGGCGTAACCGGGGAGCTGTTTTTT. Its translation is CASSYAGVTGELFF. The rearrangement joins TRBV13 to TRBJ2-2; the D is unclear. The CDR3 totals 14 residues. The V and J ends lost 6 bases and 5 bases respectively, with 13 bases between them. The germline CDR1 and CDR2 sequences are PRHDT and FYEKMQ (reference sequence).